A selection of T cell receptor beta chains follows, all from one sample in a study of Graves' ophthalmopathy and Graves' hyperthyroidism. A single record per CDR3 protein comes from TCRdb applying MiXCR to the multiplex PCR reads. The sample includes a few hundred thousand distinct CDR3 sequences, 15% to 19% seen only once; the top ten take 5.5% to 8%. Input material: peripheral blood. These receptors came from a young woman with stable Graves' hyperthyroidism. The CDR3 runs from the conserved cysteine through the conserved F or W. A D gene is named only where the DNA matches it firmly. A row's size may be missing; if present it is once, few, many or a size class.

TRBJ2-5 TRBD1 TRBV7-9 many TGTGCCAGCGGACAGGGTCGTCAAGAGACCCAGTACTTC CASGQGRQETQYF
TRBJ1-1 TRBD1 TRBV3-1 . TGTGCCAGCAGCCAAGATAACAGGGGGGCGGGCACTGAAGCTTTCTTT CASSQDNRGAGTEAFF
TRBJ2-2 . TRBV15 many TGTGCCACCAGCCTTTCGGGACGGGTACAGCTGTTTTTT CATSLSGRVQLFF
TRBJ1-2 TRBD1 TRBV19 many TGTGCCAGTAGGACAGGGGCCGATGGCTACACCTTC CASRTGADGYTF
TRBJ1-2 TRBD1 TRBV4-1 many TGCGCCAGCAACTCAAGGGGAGGACAGGGCGCGGGGGGCTACACCTTC CASNSRGGQGAGGYTF
TRBJ2-5 . TRBV5-1 many TGCGCCAGCAGCTTGGTAAGGGAGACCCAGTACTTC CASSLVRETQYF
TRBJ2-2 . TRBV27 . TGTGCCAGCAGATGGGGGGGCAACACCGGGGAGCTGTGGTTT CASRWGGNTGELWF
TRBJ1-5 . TRBV5-1 many TGCGCCAGCAGCCCATTTGGCGAACTCGATCAGCCCCAGCATTTT CASSPFGELDQPQHF
TRBJ1-2 TRBD1 TRBV27 many TGTGCCAGCAGGGGATTTGGGGACAGTGACTATGGCTACACCTTC CASRGFGDSDYGYTF
TRBJ2-5 TRBD1 TRBV10-2 many TGCGCCAGCAGAAAGACAGGGAAAGAGACCCAGTACTTC CASRKTGKETQYF
TRBJ1-1 . TRBV3-1 many TGTGCCAGCAGCCAGTGGGGGGACACTGAAGCTTTCTTT CASSQWGDTEAFF
TRBJ2-7 TRBD2 TRBV6-5 many TGTGCCAGCAGTTCCCGCTCCGGGACTAGCGGATACTACGAGCAGTACTTC CASSSRSGTSGYYEQYF
TRBJ2-7 . TRBV7-8 many TGTGCCAGCAGCTTAGTGGCCCCAGAGGGGACTGGGGAGCAGTACTTC CASSLVAPEGTGEQYF
TRBJ2-5 TRBD2 TRBV20-1 many TGCAGTGCCGGGTCGCGGGGGGCCGAAGAGACCCAGTACTTC CSAGSRGAEETQYF
TRBJ2-7 TRBD2 TRBV12-3/TRBV12-4 many TGTGCCAGCAGTTTGAGGACTAGCGGGGGGTTCTCCTACGAGCAGTACTTC CASSLRTSGGFSYEQYF
TRBJ1-4 . TRBV7-8 few TGTGCCAGCAGCAGGGGGATTATGAGGGCTAATGAAAAACTGTTTTTT CASSRGIMRANEKLFF
TRBJ2-5 . TRBV28 . TGTGCCAGCAGTATATACTCTCCCACGGAGACCCAGTACTTC CASSIYSPTETQYF
TRBJ2-7 TRBD1 TRBV7-3 many TGTGCCAGCAGTTATCCGGGACAGGGATTACACGAGCAGTACTTC CASSYPGQGLHEQYF
TRBJ1-1 . TRBV12-5 many TGTGCTAGTGGTTTGGTGACATCTGAAGCTTTCTTT CASGLVTSEAFF
TRBJ1-1 . TRBV9 many TGTGCCAGCAGCGTATTGGGCACGAACACTGAAGCTTTCTTT CASSVLGTNTEAFF
TRBJ2-7 TRBD1 TRBV28 many TGTGCCAGCAGCTCAGACGTGGACAGGGGGCGAGAGCAGTACTTC CASSSDVDRGREQYF
TRBJ2-5 . TRBV2 many TGTGCCAGCAGTAGGGTAGAGACCCAGTACTTC CASSRVETQYF
TRBJ1-1 TRBD1 TRBV27 many TGTGCCAGCAGTTTACCCGAGGGCTGGGACAGCCACACGAACACTGAAGCTTTCTTT CASSLPEGWDSHTNTEAFF
TRBJ1-1 TRBD1 TRBV10-3 many TGTGCCACCCGGGGCTTGGGACAGGGCGGTACTGAAGCTTTCTTT CATRGLGQGGTEAFF
TRBJ1-1 . TRBV19 many TGTGCCAGTACCCCGGGACTCAACACTGAAGCTTTCTTT CASTPGLNTEAFF
TRBJ2-2 TRBD2 TRBV10-2 many TGCGCCAGCAAGAGGCAGACACTAGCGGGGGTGAACACCGGGGAGCTGTTTTTT CASKRQTLAGVNTGELFF
TRBJ1-6 . TRBV11-2 few TGTGCCAGCAGCGATAGAGGCGCAGGCTCCTATAATTCACCCCTCCACTTT CASSDRGAGSYNSPLHF
TRBJ2-5 . TRBV20-1 many TGCAGTGCAACGGGACTGACTACCGGGGGGACCCAGTACTTC CSATGLTTGGTQYF
TRBJ1-5 . TRBV12-3/TRBV12-4 many TGTGCCAGCAGTTTAGCAGGGGCCAGCAATCAGCCCCAGCATTTT CASSLAGASNQPQHF
TRBJ1-1 TRBD1 TRBV20-1 few TGCAGTGCTAGCCAGGGGGCCTATGAAGCTTTCTTT CSASQGAYEAFF
TRBJ2-2 . TRBV5-1 many TGCGCCAGCAGCTTGGGTGTAACGAACACCGGGGAGCTGTTTTTT CASSLGVTNTGELFF